This TCR beta chain was sequenced in a study of neurological immune-mediated disorders. Whole-study context: There were 34 multiple sclerosis patients. Of these, 31 had relapsing-remitting MS and 3 had secondary progressive MS.

This clonotype was seen repeatedly, ten times or more. Its antigen is undetermined. In TCRdb, the 5' RACE reads were re-called with MiXCR into one record per CDR3 protein. The table has tens of thousands of distinct CDR3 sequences, approximately 6% seen once. The time point here: longitudinal time-point 2. Study-wide findings and caveats: When grouped phylogenetically, the repertoires of 18 of the 34 multiple sclerosis patients fell together in one related-CDR3 cluster, which is a possible signature.

The source material was PBMCs. The TCR comes from a woman aged 60-75 years with multiple sclerosis.

As DNA, the CDR3 is TGCAGCGTTTCAGAGCGCAATCAGCCCCAGCATTTT. Its protein product is CSVSERNQPQHF. This chain connects TRBV29-1 to TRBJ1-5, with unresolved D. Trimming removed 5 bases at V and 2 bases at J, with 7 bases between. This CDR3 has 12 residues. The germline V gene encodes CDR1 SQVTM and CDR2 ANQGSEA. Combining the CDR3 with reference TRBV29-1 and TRBJ1-5 gives the whole variable domain SAVISQKPSRDICQRGTSLTIQCQVDSQVTMMFWYRQQPGQSLTLIATANQGSEATYESGFVIDKFPISRPNLTFSTLTVSNMSPEDSSIYLCSVSERNQPQHFGDGTRLSIL.